Presented here are 20 T cell receptor beta chains from one specimen sequenced in a study of OX40 agonist ivuxolimab in advanced cancers. Some clones are missing from TCRdb's copy, which holds only in-frame ones; the method was immunoSEQ multiplex PCR. The table includes 60,000 to 70,000 clones, around nine tenths detected once. This specimen was CD4+ or CD8+ T cells sorted from blood, taken in a trial of the OX40 agonist ivuxolimab. The source is an adult with an advanced solid tumor such as melanoma, head and neck, liver or kidney cancer.

As regards this clone: Other nucleotide sequences in the sample specify the same CDR3. V gene TRBV18 combines with J gene TRBJ2-5; D uncertain. Germline V lookup: CDR1 KGHSH, CDR2 LQKENI. The CDR3 is 13 amino acids. Trimming cost V 2 bases and J 1 base, with 5 bases left between them. The CDR3, as DNA: TGTGCCAGCTCACCAGGGTCCCAAGAGACCCAGTACTTC. Protein sequence: CASSPGSQETQYF.

The chain's CDR3 is CASSSGGESGRFYEQFF. The CDR3 DNA reads as TGTGCCAGCAGCTCCGGAGGGGAGAGCGGGAGGTTCTATGAGCAGTTCTTC. The V gene is TRBV7-2, the J gene TRBJ2-1; 9 bases map to TRBD2. The trim removed 4 bases at V and 8 bases at J, leaving 15 bases unmatched. Germline-derived CDR1 and CDR2 are SGHTA and FQGNSA. This CDR3 is 17 amino acids long.

The CDR3 loop is CATRQGGADTQYF. CDR3 bases: TGTGCCACCCGACAGGGTGGGGCAGATACGCAGTATTTT. The V call is TRBV7-2, the J call TRBJ2-3; 7 bases match TRBD1. V shed 10 bases and J 4 bases; nucleotides not matched to a gene: 8. This CDR3 spans 13 amino acids. Germline V lookup: CDR1 SGHTA, CDR2 FQGNSA.

The chain carries TRBV12-5 and TRBJ2-1; TRBD2 agrees at 10 bases. With 0 bases clipped from V and 2 bases from J, the junction kept 10 bases outside the gene matches. Germline V gives CDR1 LGHNT, CDR2 FRNRAP. This CDR3 has 19 amino acids. CDR3 DNA sequence: TGTGCTAGTGGTTTGGTACCGGGACTACTAGCGGGAACCTACAATGAGCAGTTCTTC. Translated: CASGLVPGLLAGTYNEQFF. The whole variable domain, remainder taken from reference TRBV12-5 and TRBJ2-1, is DARVTQTPRHKVTEMGQEVTMRCQPILGHNTVFWYRQTMMQGLELLAYFRNRAPLDDSGMPKDRFSAEMPDATLATLKIQPSEPRDSAVYFCASGLVPGLLAGTYNEQFFGPGTRLTVL.

The chain is built from TRBV11-2 and TRBJ2-7; possibly TRBD1 for D (6 bases). This CDR3 has 13 residues. The V gene's germline CDR1 is SGHAT and CDR2 FQNNGV. V was cut by 5 bases and J by 8 bases, with 16 bases left in between. The CDR3 DNA reads as TGTGCCAGCAGCCCAAGCGACAGGAACCAGCAGTACTTC. This translates into CASSPSDRNQQYF.

This chain links TRBV6-1 with TRBJ2-7; D gene uncertain. The CDR3 contains 13 residues. CDR1 and CDR2 from the germline V gene are MNHNS and SASEGT. The V and J ends lost 5 bases and 2 bases respectively, with 10 bases between them. CDR3 protein: CASSSVRTYEQYF. Here the CDR3 DNA reads TGTGCCAGCAGTTCCGTCAGGACCTACGAGCAGTACTTC.

The chain is built from TRBV5-4 and TRBJ2-3; maybe TRBD1 (6 bases). The germline V and J ends were trimmed by 4 bases and 2 bases, with 14 bases remaining between them. Germline values: CDR1 SGHNT, CDR2 YYREEE (reference sequence). The CDR3 length is 15 residues. This CDR3 reads CASSPDRKTTDTQYF. CDR3 sequence (DNA): TGTGCCAGCAGCCCCGACAGGAAAACCACAGATACGCAGTATTTT.

The chain combines TRBV5-1 with TRBJ2-2; perhaps D is TRBD1 or TRBD2 (6 bases each). CDR1 and CDR2 (germline): SGHRS, YFSETQ. This CDR3 is built from 15 residues. Trimming pared 7 bases from V and 5 bases from J, leaving 18 bases between. The CDR3 reads CASYQTGGRTGELFF. The CDR3 coding sequence is TGCGCCAGCTACCAAACTGGGGGGCGAACCGGGGAGCTGTTTTTT. Filled out from reference TRBV5-1 and TRBJ2-2, the complete variable domain reads KAGVTQTPRYLIKTRGQQVTLSCSPISGHRSVSWYQQTPGQGLQFLFEYFSETQRNKGNFPGRFSGRQFSNSRSEMNVSTLELGDSALYLCASYQTGGRTGELFFGEGSRLTVL.

This sequence joins TRBV29-1 and TRBJ2-1, with TRBD1 as a possible D gene (5 bases). The V and J ends lost 8 bases and 4 bases respectively, with 9 bases between them. The CDR3 totals 11 residues. Germline CDR1 is SQVTM and CDR2 is ANQGSEA. In DNA form, the CDR3 reads TGCAGCCTGGGGCGGTACAATGAGCAGTTCTTC. The encoded protein is CSLGRYNEQFF.

J is TRBJ1-3 and V is TRBV11-2; tentatively, D is TRBD1 (5 bases). Trimming cost V 1 base and J 2 bases, with 12 bases left between them. The CDR3 spans 16 residues. Germline V gene sequence: CDR1 SGHAT, CDR2 FQNNGV. DNA of the CDR3: TGTGCCAGCAGCTTAGTCGGCAGGGCCACTGGAAACACCATATATTTT. Translation: CASSLVGRATGNTIYF. The full variable domain, in which reference TRBV11-2 and TRBJ1-3 provide the parts outside the CDR3, is EAGVAQSPRYKIIEKRQSVAFWCNPISGHATLYWYQQILGQGPKLLIQFQNNGVVDDSQLPKDRFSAERLKGVDSTLKIQPAKLEDSAVYLCASSLVGRATGNTIYFGEGSWLTVV.

The rearrangement joins TRBV27 to TRBJ2-1, with 7 bases fitting TRBD1. The V segment lost 5 bases and the J segment 7 bases; nucleotides outside the gene matches: 8. The CDR3 sequence is 14 residues long. CDR1 MNHEY and CDR2 SMNVEV come from the germline V gene (reference sequence). The CDR3 DNA sequence: TGTGCCAGCAGTCTCCAGGGGGTGGATAATGAGCAGTTCTTC. Translated, it gives CASSLQGVDNEQFF.

In its sample, this clone was seen once. V usage is TRBV4-1 and J usage is TRBJ2-1; 7 bases map to TRBD2. This CDR3 region has 17 residues. The germline V gene encodes CDR1 MGHRA and CDR2 YSYEKL. V lost 3 bases to trimming and J lost 2 bases; unmatched junction nucleotides: 10. The CDR3, as DNA: TGCGCCAGCAGCCATACCCTAGCGGAAACCCCCTACAATGAGCAGTTCTTC. Amino acids: CASSHTLAETPYNEQFF.

The gene calls are TRBV11-3 and TRBJ1-1; D might be TRBD1 (5 bases). This CDR3 is built from 14 residues. The ends were cut back, 5 bases at V and 0 bases at J, with 10 bases in the middle. The germline V gene encodes CDR1 SGHNT and CDR2 YENEEA. The CDR3 reads CASSRGGLNTEAFF. CDR3 coding DNA: TGTGCCAGCAGCCGGGGGGGGTTGAACACTGAAGCTTTCTTT.

The genes are TRBV7-2 and TRBJ2-3; D ambiguous. Germline V gene sequence: CDR1 SGHTA, CDR2 FQGNSA. The V end lost 5 bases, the J end lost 6 bases, and 9 bases lay between the germline ends. This CDR3 contains 12 residues. The CDR3 DNA sequence: TGTGCCAGCAGCGCCTTCTCGGATACGCAGTATTTT. Its protein product is CASSAFSDTQYF.

CDR3 DNA: TGTGCCAGCAGCTTGGGCGGGCAGGGGAACACTGAAGCTTTCTTT. Its protein product is CASSLGGQGNTEAFF. This chain uses TRBV5-4 with TRBJ1-1; tentative D call: TRBD1 (5 bases). The CDR3 has 15 amino acids. Between the trimmed V and J ends, which lost 0 bases and 1 base, there was a span of 10 bases. Germline values: CDR1 SGHNT, CDR2 YYREEE (reference sequence).

This clone was observed once. CDR3 protein: CASSLALRGSYNEQFF. The CDR3 region has the DNA TGTGCCAGCAGCTTAGCCCTAAGGGGCTCCTACAATGAGCAGTTCTTC. The chain is built from TRBV11-3 and TRBJ2-1, with a possible D match to TRBD1 (5 bases). The CDR3 covers 16 residues. CDR1 is SGHNT, CDR2 YENEEA, per germline. The ends were cut back, 1 base at V and 0 bases at J, with 10 bases in the middle.

This chain uses TRBV18 with TRBJ2-5; 11 nucleotides match TRBD1. The CDR3 runs to 16 residues. Germline CDR1 KGHSH, CDR2 LQKENI. The V segment lost 0 bases and the J segment 3 bases; nucleotides outside the gene matches: 3. CDR3 sequence reads: CASSPPGTGGKETQYF. The DNA for the CDR3 is TGTGCCAGCTCACCACCTGGGACAGGGGGGAAAGAGACCCAGTACTTC.

This sequence joins TRBV11-3 and TRBJ2-5, with D possibly TRBD2 on 6 matching bases. The CDR3 totals 13 residues. Germline CDR1 SGHNT, CDR2 YENEEA. Deletions cut 10 bases from V and 0 bases from J, with 12 bases between. The CDR3: CATARGNQETQYF. In DNA, the CDR3 is TGTGCCACAGCCCGGGGGAACCAAGAGACCCAGTACTTC.

The chain uses TRBV5-1 and TRBJ2-3; 9 positions agree with TRBD1. The CDR3 is 15 residues long. Germline V gene data show CDR1 as SGHRS and CDR2 as YFSETQ. The ends lost 4 bases at V and 3 bases at J; junction bases unmatched: 6. The DNA for the CDR3 is TGCGCCAGCAGCCTCCCCGGGACAGGGACAGATACGCAGTATTTT. It codes for CASSLPGTGTDTQYF.

As regards this clone: The identical CDR3 is also encoded by other nucleotide sequences in the sample. The CDR3 DNA reads TGTGCCAGCAGCCAGGAACTAGCGGGCAAGCCCTACGAGCAGTACTTC. It specifies CASSQELAGKPYEQYF. The J gene is TRBJ2-7, the V gene TRBV4-2; 9 nucleotides match TRBD2. This CDR3 comprises 16 residues. J gave up 2 bases and V 3 bases, and 8 bases lay outside the gene matches. CDR1 and CDR2 (germline): LGHNA, YNFKEQ.